This T cell receptor beta chain is drawn from a study of blood T cell repertoires in COVID-19. V shed 9 bases and J shed 7 bases, with 16 bases lying between them. This CDR3 spans 13 amino acids. CDR1 is LNHDA, CDR2 SQIVND, per germline (reference sequence). This clone was counted only a few times. Repertoires were generated with immunoSEQ multiplex PCR, while TCRdb's copy carries only in-frame clones and drops some. Counted here are approximately 160,000 clones, almost 85% occurring once; the ten biggest clones make up 13% to 15%. Sequenced input: peripheral blood. The chain carries TRBV19 and TRBJ1-5; D is ambiguous. This sequence originates from a man aged 18 to 29 with active or convalescent COVID-19. The CDR3 reads CASEEGTGQPQHF. The DNA for the CDR3 is TGTGCCAGCGAGGAGGGAACGGGGCAGCCCCAGCATTTT.